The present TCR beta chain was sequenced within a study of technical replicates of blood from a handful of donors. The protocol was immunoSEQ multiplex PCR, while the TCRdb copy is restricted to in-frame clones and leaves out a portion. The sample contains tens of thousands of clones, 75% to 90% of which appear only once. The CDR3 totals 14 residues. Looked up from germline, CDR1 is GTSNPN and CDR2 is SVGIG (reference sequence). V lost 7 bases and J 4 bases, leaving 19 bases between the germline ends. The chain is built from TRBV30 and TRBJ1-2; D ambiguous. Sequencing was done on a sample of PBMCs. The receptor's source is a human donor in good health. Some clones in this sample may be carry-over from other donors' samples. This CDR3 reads CASNPGTGSYGYTF. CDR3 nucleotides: TGTGCCTCCAACCCAGGAACCGGGAGCTATGGCTACACCTTC. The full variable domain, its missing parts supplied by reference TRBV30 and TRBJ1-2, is SQTIHQWPATLVQPVGSPLSLECTVEGTSNPNLYWYRQAAGRGLQLLFYSVGIGQISSEVPQNLSASRPQDRQFILSSKKLLLSDSGFYLCASNPGTGSYGYTFGSGTRLTVV.